The sample holds a few counts of the clone carrying this T cell receptor (beta chain). Its antigen is currently unknown. The data are from a study of T-cell memory formation after mild COVID-19. Study observations and caveats: Clones that contracted clustered mainly in CM and EM if CD4+ and in EMRA if CD8+.

Between the trimmed V and J ends, which lost 2 bases and 2 bases, there was a span of 20 bases. This CDR3 spans 18 amino acids. The germline V gene has CDR1 MNHNY and CDR2 SVGAGI (reference sequence). From the 5' RACE reads, TCRdb called clonotypes with MiXCR, one entry per CDR3 protein. The profile covers 150,000 to 200,000 distinct CDR3 sequences, with around 10% appearing a single time and around 3.8% taken by the ten largest. The clonotype was recovered from a man aged 18 to 29 who had mild COVID-19 (a few samples of this study predate the infection). Cell type and time point are not known. Sequencing used PBMCs or a T cell subset sorted from them (not recorded which). This rearrangement joins TRBV6-6 to TRBJ2-3, with D perhaps matching TRBD1 (6 bases). The CDR3 reads CASSYPTGPRGATDTQYF. CDR3 DNA: TGTGCCAGCAGTTACCCGACAGGTCCTAGAGGGGCCACAGATACGCAGTATTTT.